A selection of T cell receptor beta chains follows, all from one sample in a study of T cells in Graves' hyperthyroidism and ophthalmopathy. TCRdb called the multiplex PCR reads again in MiXCR, with one record for every CDR3 protein. The sample has around 700,000 distinct CDR3 sequences; around a third are singletons. Material for sequencing was blood. The source of these receptors is a middle-aged woman with Graves' hyperthyroidism. Each CDR3 is given with its conserved first and last residue. D genes are given only for firm matches. Expanded clones are given a class, and other clones once, few, many or no size at all.

>TRBV10-3|TRBJ1-6|NA|NA
CAISDGGNSPLHF
TGTGCCATCAGTGACGGCGGTAATTCACCCCTCCACTTT
>TRBV10-3|TRBJ2-6|NA|TRBD1
CAILGASSLTGGSGANVLTF
TGTGCCATCCTGGGCGCCAGCAGCCTGACAGGGGGCTCTGGGGCCAACGTCCTGACTTTC
>TRBV20-1|TRBJ1-1|few|TRBD1
CSATGQGGTEAFF
TGCAGTGCTACCGGACAGGGGGGAACTGAAGCTTTCTTT
>TRBV25-1|TRBJ2-7|once|NA
CASSSTGSTGNPYEQYF
TGTGCCAGCAGTTCTACCGGCTCCACAGGAAACCCCTACGAGCAGTACTTC
>TRBV5-1|TRBJ1-5|NA|TRBD1
CASSLGDRTDSNQPQHF
TGCGCCAGCAGCTTGGGGGACAGGACCGATAGCAATCAGCCCCAGCATTTT
>TRBV3-2|TRBJ1-2|few|NA
CASSQAAGRWNGYTF
TGTGCCAGCAGCCAAGCAGCAGGGAGATGGAATGGCTACACCTTC
>TRBV6-5|TRBJ2-5|NA|TRBD2
CASRRGAWETQYF
TGTGCCAGCAGGCGGGGGGCCTGGGAGACCCAGTACTTC
>TRBV7-8|TRBJ2-6|NA|TRBD1
CASSPPLGQGFSGTNVLTF
TGTGCCAGCAGCCCCCCGCTGGGACAGGGCTTCTCTGGGACCAACGTCCTGACTTTC
>TRBV2|TRBJ2-2|once|TRBD1
CASTPRQGAFLNSNTGELFF
TGTGCCAGCACCCCCAGACAGGGGGCCTTCCTAAACTCGAACACCGGGGAGCTGTTTTTT
>TRBV9|TRBJ1-2|few|NA
CASSPPPGAYGYTF
TGTGCCAGCAGCCCACCACCGGGGGCCTATGGCTACACCTTC
>TRBV7-2|TRBJ1-2|many|NA
CASSLEPSPHRNYGYTF
TGTGCCAGCAGCTTAGAGCCAAGCCCCCACCGAAACTATGGCTACACCTTC
>TRBV2|TRBJ1-2|NA|TRBD1
CASNQVGTGRDYGYTF
TGTGCCAGCAACCAGGTTGGGACAGGGAGGGACTATGGCTACACCTTC
>TRBV5-6|TRBJ1-5|NA|NA
CASSWGTLNQPQHF
TGTGCCAGCAGCTGGGGGACCTTAAATCAGCCCCAGCATTTT
>TRBV7-9|TRBJ1-2|NA|NA
CASSLAGHANYGYTF
TGTGCCAGCAGCTTAGCGGGACACGCTAACTATGGCTACACCTTC
>TRBV9|TRBJ1-1|once|TRBD1
CASSVGDSGGNTEAFF
TGTGCCAGCAGCGTAGGGGACAGCGGAGGGAACACTGAAGCTTTCTTT
>TRBV29-1|TRBJ2-2|NA|TRBD1
CSQGQGAVTGELFF
TGCAGCCAAGGGCAGGGGGCGGTCACCGGGGAGCTGTTTTTT
>TRBV7-9|TRBJ2-2|few|TRBD2
CASTPGLAANTGELFF
TGTGCCAGCACCCCCGGACTAGCGGCGAACACCGGGGAGCTGTTTTTT
>TRBV7-3|TRBJ2-7|few|NA
CASSLTEYF
TGTGCCAGCAGCTTAACTGAGTACTTC
>TRBV4-1|TRBJ1-1|NA|NA
CASSQSIGFNPEAFF
TGCGCCAGCAGCCAAAGTATCGGTTTCAACCCTGAAGCTTTCTTT
>TRBV11-2|TRBJ1-1|few|NA
CASSLDWGSPSEAFF
TGTGCCAGCAGCTTAGATTGGGGAAGCCCAAGTGAAGCTTTCTTT
>TRBV7-2|TRBJ2-3|few|TRBD2
CASSLGLAGTTDTQYF
TGTGCCAGCAGCCTCGGACTAGCGGGAACCACAGATACGCAGTATTTT